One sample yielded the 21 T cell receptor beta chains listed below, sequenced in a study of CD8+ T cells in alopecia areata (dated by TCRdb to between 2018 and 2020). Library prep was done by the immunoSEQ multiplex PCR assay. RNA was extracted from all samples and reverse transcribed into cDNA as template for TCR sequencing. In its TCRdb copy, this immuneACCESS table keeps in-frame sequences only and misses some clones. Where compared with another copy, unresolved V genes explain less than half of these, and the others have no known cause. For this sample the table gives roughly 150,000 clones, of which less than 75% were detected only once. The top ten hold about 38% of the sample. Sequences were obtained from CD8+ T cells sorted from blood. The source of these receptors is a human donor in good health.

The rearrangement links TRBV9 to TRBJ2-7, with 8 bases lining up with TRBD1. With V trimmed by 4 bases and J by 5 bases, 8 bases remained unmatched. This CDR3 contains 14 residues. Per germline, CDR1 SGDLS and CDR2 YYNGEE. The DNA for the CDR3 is TGTGCCAGCAGCAAGACGGACAGGGTGGACGAGCAGTACTTC. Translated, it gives CASSKTDRVDEQYF.

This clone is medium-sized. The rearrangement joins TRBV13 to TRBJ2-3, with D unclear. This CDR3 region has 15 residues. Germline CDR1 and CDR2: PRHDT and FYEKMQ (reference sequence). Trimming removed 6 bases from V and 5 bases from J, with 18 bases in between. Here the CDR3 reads CASSGRPTVGDTQYF. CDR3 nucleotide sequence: TGTGCCAGCAGTGGTCGACCTACGGTTGGAGATACGCAGTATTTT.

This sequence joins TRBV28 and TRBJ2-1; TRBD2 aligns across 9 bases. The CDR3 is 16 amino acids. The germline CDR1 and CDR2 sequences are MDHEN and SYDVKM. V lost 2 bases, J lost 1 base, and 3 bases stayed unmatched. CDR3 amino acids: CASSLRLAGSYNEQFF. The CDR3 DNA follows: TGTGCCAGCAGTTTAAGGCTAGCGGGATCCTACAATGAGCAGTTCTTC.

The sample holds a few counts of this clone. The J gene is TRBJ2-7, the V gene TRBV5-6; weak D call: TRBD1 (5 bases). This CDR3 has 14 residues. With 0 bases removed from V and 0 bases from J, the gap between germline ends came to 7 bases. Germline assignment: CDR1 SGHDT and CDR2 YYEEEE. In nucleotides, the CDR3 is TGTGCCAGCAGCTTGGAGGACACCTCCTACGAGCAGTACTTC. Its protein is CASSLEDTSYEQYF.

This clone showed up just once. CDR3 sequence (DNA): TGCAGCGTTGAAGATCGGACTAGCAGCCGAATAGGGACCCAGTACTTC. Translating gives CSVEDRTSSRIGTQYF. The V gene is TRBV29-1, the J gene TRBJ2-5, with 8 bases aligning to TRBD2. From germline, CDR1 is SQVTM and CDR2 ANQGSEA. V dropped 0 bases and J dropped 7; count of bases not matched to a gene: 13. This CDR3 is built from 16 residues.

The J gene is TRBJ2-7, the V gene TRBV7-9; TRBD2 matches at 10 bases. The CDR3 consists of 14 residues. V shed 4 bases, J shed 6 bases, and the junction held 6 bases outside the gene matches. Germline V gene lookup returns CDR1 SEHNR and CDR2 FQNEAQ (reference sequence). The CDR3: CASSSLAGGLEQYF. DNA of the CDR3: TGTGCCAGCAGCTCCTTAGCGGGAGGTCTCGAGCAGTACTTC.

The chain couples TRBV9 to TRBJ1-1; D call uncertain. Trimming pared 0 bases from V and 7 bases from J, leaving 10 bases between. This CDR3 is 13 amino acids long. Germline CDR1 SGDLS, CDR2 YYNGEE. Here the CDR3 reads CASSVGGFREAFF. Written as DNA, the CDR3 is TGTGCCAGCAGCGTAGGTGGATTTCGTGAAGCTTTCTTT. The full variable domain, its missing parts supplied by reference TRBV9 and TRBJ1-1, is DSGVTQTPKHLITATGQRVTLRCSPRSGDLSVYWYQQSLDQGLQFLIQYYNGEERAKGNILERFSAQQFPDLHSELNLSSLELGDSALYFCASSVGGFREAFFGQGTRLTVV.

CDR3 residues: CASAQTGYEQYF. In nucleotides, the CDR3 is TGTGCTAGTGCCCAGACGGGTTACGAGCAGTACTTC. The genes are TRBV12-5 and TRBJ2-7, with unresolved D. The germline V gene encodes CDR1 LGHNT and CDR2 FRNRAP. Between the trimmed V and J ends, which lost 7 bases and 4 bases, there was a span of 11 bases. The CDR3 is made up of 12 amino acids.

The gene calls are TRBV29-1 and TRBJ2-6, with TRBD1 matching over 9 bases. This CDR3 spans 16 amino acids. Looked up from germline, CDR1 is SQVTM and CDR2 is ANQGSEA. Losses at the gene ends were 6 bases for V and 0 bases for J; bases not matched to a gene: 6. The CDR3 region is CSVGQGPISGANVLTF. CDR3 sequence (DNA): TGCAGCGTCGGACAGGGGCCAATCTCTGGGGCCAACGTCCTGACTTTC.

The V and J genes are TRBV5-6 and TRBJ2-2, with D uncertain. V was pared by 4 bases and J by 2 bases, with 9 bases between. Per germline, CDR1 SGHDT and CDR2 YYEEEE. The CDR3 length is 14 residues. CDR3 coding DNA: TGTGCCAGCAGCGCAGCACGAAACACCGGGGAGCTGTTTTTT. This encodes CASSAARNTGELFF.

The CDR3 reads CASSQDLAGAFYEQYF. The CDR3, as DNA: TGTGCCAGCAGCCAAGACCTAGCGGGAGCGTTCTACGAGCAGTACTTC. The J gene is TRBJ2-7, the V gene TRBV4-2; 10 bases are a match to TRBD2. V gave up 0 bases and J gave up 3 bases; unmatched junction bases: 5. The CDR3 extends over 16 amino acids. CDR1 and CDR2 (germline): LGHNA, YNFKEQ.

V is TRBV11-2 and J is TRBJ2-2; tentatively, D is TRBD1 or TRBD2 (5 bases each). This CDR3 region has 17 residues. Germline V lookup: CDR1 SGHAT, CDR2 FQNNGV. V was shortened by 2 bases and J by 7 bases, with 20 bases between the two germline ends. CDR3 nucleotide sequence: TGTGCCAGCAGCTTATGGAGGTCACTTCCTAGGGGCGGGGAGCTGTTTTTT. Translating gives CASSLWRSLPRGGELFF.

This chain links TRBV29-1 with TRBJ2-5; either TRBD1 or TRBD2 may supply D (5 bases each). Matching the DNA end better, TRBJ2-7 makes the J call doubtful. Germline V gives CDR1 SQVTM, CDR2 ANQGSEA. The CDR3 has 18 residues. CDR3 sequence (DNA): TGCAGCGTTGAAGAGGTACTTAGCGTAGGGACCCCCTCCTACGAGCAGTACTTC. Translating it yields CSVEEVLSVGTPSYEQYF.

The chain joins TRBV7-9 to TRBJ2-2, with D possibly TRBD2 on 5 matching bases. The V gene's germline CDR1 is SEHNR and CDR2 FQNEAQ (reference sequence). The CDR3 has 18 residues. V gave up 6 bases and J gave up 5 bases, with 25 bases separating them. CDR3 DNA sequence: TGTGCCAGCAGTTACAGTACCCCCCGAATCTCGGGGACCGGGGAGCTGTTTTTT. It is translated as CASSYSTPRISGTGELFF. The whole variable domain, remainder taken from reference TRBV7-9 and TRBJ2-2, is DTGVSQNPRHKITKRGQNVTFRCDPISEHNRLYWYRQTLGQGPEFLTYFQNEAQLEKSRLLSDRFSAERPKGSFSTLEIQRTEQGDSAMYLCASSYSTPRISGTGELFFGEGSRLTVL.

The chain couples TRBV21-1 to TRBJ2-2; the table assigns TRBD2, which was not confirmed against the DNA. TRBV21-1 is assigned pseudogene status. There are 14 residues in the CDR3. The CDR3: CASSELANTGELFF. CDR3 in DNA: TGTGCCAGCAGCGAACTAGCGAACACCGGGGAGCTGTTTTTT.

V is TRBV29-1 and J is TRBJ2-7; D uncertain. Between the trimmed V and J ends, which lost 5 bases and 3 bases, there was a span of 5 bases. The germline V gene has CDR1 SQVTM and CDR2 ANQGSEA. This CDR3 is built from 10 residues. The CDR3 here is CSVLDYEQYF. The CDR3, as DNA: TGCAGCGTTTTAGACTACGAGCAGTACTTC.

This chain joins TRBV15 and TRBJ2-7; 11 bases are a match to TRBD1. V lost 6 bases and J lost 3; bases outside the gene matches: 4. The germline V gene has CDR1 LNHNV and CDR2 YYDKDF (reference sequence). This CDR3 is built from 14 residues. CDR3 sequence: CATRMGQGGYEQYF. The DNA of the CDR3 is TGTGCCACCAGAATGGGACAGGGGGGCTACGAGCAGTACTTC.

CDR3 nucleotides: TGTGCCAGCAGTCCCGGAAACATTCAGTACTTC. This gives the protein CASSPGNIQYF. The chain employs TRBV27 and TRBJ2-4; D not resolved. The CDR3 consists of 11 residues. Trimming pared 5 bases from V and 6 bases from J, leaving 5 bases between. Germline CDR1 and CDR2: MNHEY and SMNVEV (reference sequence).

CDR3: CASSPNNEQFF. CDR3 DNA: TGTGCCAGCAGCCCCAACAATGAGCAGTTCTTC. The gene calls are TRBV13 and TRBJ2-1; no firm D call. The CDR3 sequence is 11 residues long. Germline V gene lookup returns CDR1 PRHDT and CDR2 FYEKMQ (reference sequence). Trimming cost V 5 bases and J 5 bases, with 4 bases left between them.

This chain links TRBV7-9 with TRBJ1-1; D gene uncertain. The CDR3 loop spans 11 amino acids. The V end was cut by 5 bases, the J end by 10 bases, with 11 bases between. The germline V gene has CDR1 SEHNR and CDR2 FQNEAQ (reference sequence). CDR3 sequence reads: CASSPGWSAFF. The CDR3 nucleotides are TGTGCCAGCAGCCCCGGGTGGTCAGCTTTCTTT.

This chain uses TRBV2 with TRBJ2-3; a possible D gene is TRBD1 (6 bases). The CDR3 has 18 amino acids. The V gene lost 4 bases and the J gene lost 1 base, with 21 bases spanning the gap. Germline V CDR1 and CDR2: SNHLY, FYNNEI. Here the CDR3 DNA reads TGTGCCAGCAGTGGAGAAGACAGGCCCCATCCAGGCACAGATACGCAGTATTTT. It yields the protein CASSGEDRPHPGTDTQYF.